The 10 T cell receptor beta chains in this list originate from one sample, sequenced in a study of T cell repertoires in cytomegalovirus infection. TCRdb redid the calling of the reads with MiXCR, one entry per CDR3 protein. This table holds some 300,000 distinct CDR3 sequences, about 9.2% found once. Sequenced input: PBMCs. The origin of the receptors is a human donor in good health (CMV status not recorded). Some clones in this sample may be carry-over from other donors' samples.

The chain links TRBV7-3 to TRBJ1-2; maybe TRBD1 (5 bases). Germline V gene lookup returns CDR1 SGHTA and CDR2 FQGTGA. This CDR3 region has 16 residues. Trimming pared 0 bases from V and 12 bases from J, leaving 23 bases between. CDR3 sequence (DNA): TGTGCCAGCAGCTTAACCCTCGCGGACCCGGGGACGGGCCACACCTTC. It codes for CASSLTLADPGTGHTF.

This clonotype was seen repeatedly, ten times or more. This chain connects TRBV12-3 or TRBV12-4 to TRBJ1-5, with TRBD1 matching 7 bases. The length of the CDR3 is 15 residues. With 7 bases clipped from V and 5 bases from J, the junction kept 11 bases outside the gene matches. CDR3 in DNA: TGTGCCAGCACGCTCCGGGACAGAGGCGATCAGCCCCAGCATTTT. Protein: CASTLRDRGDQPQHF.

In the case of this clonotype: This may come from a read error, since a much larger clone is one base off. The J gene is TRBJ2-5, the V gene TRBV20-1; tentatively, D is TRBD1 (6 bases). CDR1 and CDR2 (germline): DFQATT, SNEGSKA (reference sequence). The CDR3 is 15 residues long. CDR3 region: CSARGVKDSQETHYF. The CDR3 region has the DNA TGCAGTGCTAGAGGGGTTAAGGACAGCCAAGAGACCCACTACTTC.

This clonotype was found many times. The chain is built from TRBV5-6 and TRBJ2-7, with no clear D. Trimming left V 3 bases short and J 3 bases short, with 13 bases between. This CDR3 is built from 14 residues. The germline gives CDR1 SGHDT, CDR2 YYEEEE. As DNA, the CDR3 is TGTGCCAGCAGCTCCCCCGACCGATTCTACGAGCAGTACGTC. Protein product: CASSSPDRFYEQYV.

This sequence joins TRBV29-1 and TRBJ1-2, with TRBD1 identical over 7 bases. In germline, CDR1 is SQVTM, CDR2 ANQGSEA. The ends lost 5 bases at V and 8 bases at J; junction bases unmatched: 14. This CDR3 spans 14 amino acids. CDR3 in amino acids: CSVPRGTAGKGYTF. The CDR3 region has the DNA TGCAGCGTTCCCAGGGGGACAGCGGGGAAGGGCTACACCTTC.

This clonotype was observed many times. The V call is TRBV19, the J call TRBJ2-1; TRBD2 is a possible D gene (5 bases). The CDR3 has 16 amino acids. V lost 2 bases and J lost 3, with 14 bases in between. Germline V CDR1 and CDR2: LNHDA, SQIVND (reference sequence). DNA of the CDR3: TGTGCCAGTAGTATATCGGCGACTACCAGCTACAATGAGCAGTTCTTC. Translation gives CASSISATTSYNEQFF.

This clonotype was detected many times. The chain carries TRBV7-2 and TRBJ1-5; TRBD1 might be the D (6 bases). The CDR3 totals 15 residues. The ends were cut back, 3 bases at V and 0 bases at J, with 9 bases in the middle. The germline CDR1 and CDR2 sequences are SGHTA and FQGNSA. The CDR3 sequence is CASSFGTISNQPQHF. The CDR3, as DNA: TGTGCCAGCAGCTTCGGGACAATTAGCAATCAGCCCCAGCATTTT.

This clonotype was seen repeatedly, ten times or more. CDR3 loop: CASSGGGGGPSDEQFF. DNA for the CDR3: TGTGCCAGCAGCGGGGGGGGCGGGGGGCCTTCGGATGAGCAGTTCTTC. V gene TRBV9 combines with J gene TRBJ2-1; TRBD2 matches 8 bases. The V gene end was trimmed by 3 bases and the J gene end by 8 bases; junction bases not matched to a gene: 13. This CDR3 has 16 amino acids. CDR1 is SGDLS, CDR2 YYNGEE, per germline. Supplemented by reference TRBV9 and TRBJ2-1, the full variable domain reads DSGVTQTPKHLITATGQRVTLRCSPRSGDLSVYWYQQSLDQGLQFLIQYYNGEERAKGNILERFSAQQFPDLHSELNLSSLELGDSALYFCASSGGGGGPSDEQFFGPGTRLTVL.

The CDR3 reads CSAFEGGGTGELFF. The CDR3 DNA reads as TGCAGTGCTTTCGAGGGGGGCGGAACCGGGGAGCTGTTTTTT. The gene calls are TRBV20-1 and TRBJ2-2; D tentatively reads TRBD1 or TRBD2 (6 bases each). This CDR3 has 14 amino acids. The germline V gene encodes CDR1 DFQATT and CDR2 SNEGSKA (reference sequence). Trimming took 5 bases from V and 5 from J, leaving 15 bases between them.

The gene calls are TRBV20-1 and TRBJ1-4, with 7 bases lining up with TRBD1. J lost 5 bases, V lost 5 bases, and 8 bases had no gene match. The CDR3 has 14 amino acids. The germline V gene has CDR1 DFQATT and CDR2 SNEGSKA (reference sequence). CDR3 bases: TGCAGTGCTTCCCCGACAGGGACGAATGAAAAACTGTTTTTT. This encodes CSASPTGTNEKLFF.